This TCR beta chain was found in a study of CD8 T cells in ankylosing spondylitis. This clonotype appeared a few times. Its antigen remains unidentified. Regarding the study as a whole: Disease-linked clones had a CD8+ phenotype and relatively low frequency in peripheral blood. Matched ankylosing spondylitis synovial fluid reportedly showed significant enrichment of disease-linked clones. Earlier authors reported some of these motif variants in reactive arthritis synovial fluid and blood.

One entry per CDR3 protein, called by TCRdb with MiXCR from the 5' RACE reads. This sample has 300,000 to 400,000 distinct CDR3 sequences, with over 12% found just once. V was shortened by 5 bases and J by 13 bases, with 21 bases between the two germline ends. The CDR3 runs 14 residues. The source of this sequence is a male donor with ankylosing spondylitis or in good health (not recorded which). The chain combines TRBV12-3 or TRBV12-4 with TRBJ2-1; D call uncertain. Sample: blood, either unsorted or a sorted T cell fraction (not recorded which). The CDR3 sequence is CASSLDGRAKEQFF. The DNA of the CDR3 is TGTGCCAGCAGTCTAGACGGACGGGCGAAGGAACAGTTCTTC.